This TCR beta chain was sequenced for a study of blood T cell repertoires in COVID-19. Study as a whole: In each case, the material was cDNA or gDNA derived from T cells, B-cell-depleted T cells, or PBMCs.

Original analysis: Reference gene primer amplification yielded estimated nucleated cell counts. The assay was immunoSEQ multiplex PCR, and TCRdb's table has in-frame clones only and misses some. V and J calls plus clone size are reproduced from that table; the DNA served to infer D and trimming. Altogether 100,000 to 150,000 clones are present, approximately 85% being singletons, with the ten largest covering 12%. Trimming removed 0 bases at V and 6 bases at J, with 14 bases between. This CDR3 has 15 amino acids. Germline lookup yields CDR1 LGHDT and CDR2 YNNKEL (reference sequence). The TCR was taken from a human donor in a cohort sampled during active COVID-19. The rearrangement joins TRBV3-1 (or the pseudogene TRBV3-2) to TRBJ1-2; D is possibly TRBD1 (5 bases). Material: peripheral blood. CDR3 nucleotide sequence: TGTGCCAGCAGCCAAGAGATTAAGGGAGGGGATGGCTACACCTTC. This codes for CASSQEIKGGDGYTF.